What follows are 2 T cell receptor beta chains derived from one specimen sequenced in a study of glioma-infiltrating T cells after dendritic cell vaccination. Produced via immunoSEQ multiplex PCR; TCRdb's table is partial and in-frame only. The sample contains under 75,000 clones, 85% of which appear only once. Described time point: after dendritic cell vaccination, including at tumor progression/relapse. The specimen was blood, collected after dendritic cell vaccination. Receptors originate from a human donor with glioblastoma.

In nucleotides, the CDR3 is TGTGCCAGCAGCATGGACTTGGCTGGCACAGATACGCAGTATTTT. Its protein product is CASSMDLAGTDTQYF. The rearrangement links TRBV7-3 to TRBJ2-3; a weak D match, TRBD2 (5 bases). In germline, CDR1 is SGHTA, CDR2 FQGTGA. This CDR3 spans 15 amino acids. V was pared by 5 bases and J by 1 base, with 13 bases between. Full variable domain (outside the CDR3, taken from reference TRBV7-3 and TRBJ2-3): GAGVSQTPSNKVTEKGKYVELRCDPISGHTALYWYRQSLGQGPEFLIYFQGTGAADDSGLPNDRFFAVRPEGSVSTLKIQRTERGDSAVYLCASSMDLAGTDTQYFGPGTRLTVL.

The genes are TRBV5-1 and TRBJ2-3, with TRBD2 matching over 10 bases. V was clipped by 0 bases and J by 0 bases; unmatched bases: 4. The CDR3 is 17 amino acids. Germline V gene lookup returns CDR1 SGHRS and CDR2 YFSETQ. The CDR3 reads CASSLEAGGGSTDTQYF. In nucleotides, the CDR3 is TGCGCCAGCAGCTTGGAAGCGGGGGGGGGTAGCACAGATACGCAGTATTTT.